Listed below are T cell receptor beta chains from one sample, sequenced in a study of Tregs in tolerant kidney transplant recipients. Sequencing was performed with immunoSEQ multiplex PCR; in TCRdb, only in-frame clones are kept and a portion is missing. The sample has about 81,000 clones, about 91% seen once. The material sequenced was CD4+ T cells from blood (PBMCs), taken 24 months after the transplant. These receptors were collected from a human patient who received a combined kidney and bone marrow transplant. Part of the T cell pool may stem from the graft donor. Both conserved end residues are part of each CDR3. A D gene is named only where the DNA matches it firmly. Clone size, where shown, is once, few, many, or a class for clones that have expanded.

CDR3aa: CASSLGQGAMWYF; CDR3nt: TGTGCCAGCAGCTTAGGACAGGGGGCAATGTGGTACTTC; j_gene: TRBJ2-7; abundance: NA; len: 13; d_gene: TRBD1; v_gene: TRBV7-8
CDR3aa: CASSLGDSYNEQFF; CDR3nt: TGCGCCAGCAGCTTGGGGGACAGCTACAATGAGCAGTTCTTC; j_gene: TRBJ2-1; abundance: NA; len: 14; d_gene: TRBD1; v_gene: TRBV5-1
CDR3aa: CASSYAGTGAGYTF; CDR3nt: TGTGCCAGCAGTTACGCCGGGACAGGGGCTGGCTACACCTTC; j_gene: TRBJ1-2; abundance: NA; len: 14; d_gene: TRBD1; v_gene: TRBV6-5
CDR3aa: CASVGQGFEKLFF; CDR3nt: TGTGCCAGCGTGGGACAGGGGTTTGAAAAACTGTTTTTT; j_gene: TRBJ1-4; abundance: NA; len: 13; d_gene: TRBD1; v_gene: TRBV28
CDR3aa: CASTRRKAGANTGELFF; CDR3nt: TGCGCCAGCACCCGAAGAAAAGCGGGGGCAAACACCGGGGAGCTGTTTTTT; j_gene: TRBJ2-2; abundance: once; len: 17; d_gene: TRBD2; v_gene: TRBV10-2
CDR3aa: CASSLSGHGYTF; CDR3nt: TGTGCCAGCAGCTTATCAGGGCATGGCTACACCTTC; j_gene: TRBJ1-2; abundance: NA; len: 12; d_gene: NA; v_gene: TRBV11-2
CDR3aa: CASRPLRVSYNSPLHF; CDR3nt: TGTGCCAGCAGGCCCCTGAGAGTTTCCTATAATTCCCCCCTCCACTTT; j_gene: TRBJ1-6; abundance: NA; len: 16; d_gene: NA; v_gene: TRBV27
CDR3aa: CASSEEELAVRSSYEQYF; CDR3nt: TGTGCCAGCAGTGAGGAGGAACTGGCGGTCAGGAGCTCCTACGAGCAGTACTTC; j_gene: TRBJ2-7; abundance: once; len: 18; d_gene: NA; v_gene: TRBV6-4
CDR3aa: CASSLAPTGEQYF; CDR3nt: TGTGCCAGCAGCTTAGCCCCGACTGGCGAGCAGTACTTC; j_gene: TRBJ2-7; abundance: NA; len: 13; d_gene: NA; v_gene: TRBV7-2
CDR3aa: CSVATRGTEAFF; CDR3nt: TGCAGCGTTGCCACCAGGGGCACTGAAGCTTTCTTT; j_gene: TRBJ1-1; abundance: few; len: 12; d_gene: NA; v_gene: TRBV29-1
CDR3aa: CASSQVQKAGEETQYF; CDR3nt: TGCGCCAGCAGCCAAGTCCAAAAGGCAGGGGAGGAGACCCAGTACTTC; j_gene: TRBJ2-5; abundance: NA; len: 16; d_gene: NA; v_gene: TRBV4-1
CDR3aa: CASSLSVAGTATRTYEQYF; CDR3nt: TGTGCCAGCAGCTTAAGCGTGGCCGGGACAGCGACCCGTACCTACGAGCAGTACTTC; j_gene: TRBJ2-7; abundance: NA; len: 19; d_gene: TRBD1; v_gene: TRBV7-6
CDR3aa: CASSLKGTRADTIYF; CDR3nt: TGTGCCAGCAGCTTAAAAGGAACGAGGGCGGACACCATATATTTT; j_gene: TRBJ1-3; abundance: NA; len: 15; d_gene: NA; v_gene: TRBV11-1
CDR3aa: CASSLIGLAGGAVQYF; CDR3nt: TGTGCCAGCAGCTTAATAGGACTAGCGGGAGGGGCGGTGCAGTACTTC; j_gene: TRBJ2-7; abundance: NA; len: 16; d_gene: TRBD2; v_gene: TRBV7-2
CDR3aa: CASSQRVFGQGAKGQYF; CDR3nt: TGTGCCAGCAGCCAAAGAGTCTTCGGACAGGGGGCGAAGGGGCAGTACTTC; j_gene: TRBJ2-7; abundance: few; len: 17; d_gene: TRBD1; v_gene: TRBV7-2
CDR3aa: CASSSSGGYNEQFF; CDR3nt: TGTGCCAGCAGCTCTAGCGGGGGGTACAATGAGCAGTTCTTC; j_gene: TRBJ2-1; abundance: NA; len: 14; d_gene: TRBD2; v_gene: TRBV7-8
CDR3aa: CASSSLQGNEKLFF; CDR3nt: TGTGCCAGCAGCTCCCTGCAGGGTAATGAAAAACTGTTTTTT; j_gene: TRBJ1-4; abundance: few; len: 14; d_gene: NA; v_gene: TRBV7-9
CDR3aa: CASNRYRGNHGTHYEQYF; CDR3nt: TGTGCCAGCAATCGTTACAGGGGGAATCATGGAACCCACTACGAGCAGTACTTC; j_gene: TRBJ2-7; abundance: NA; len: 18; d_gene: TRBD1; v_gene: TRBV2
CDR3aa: CASSSDRTNQPQHF; CDR3nt: TGTGCCAGCAGCTCGGACAGGACTAATCAGCCCCAGCATTTT; j_gene: TRBJ1-5; abundance: NA; len: 14; d_gene: TRBD1; v_gene: TRBV7-2
CDR3aa: CASSAGVSGNTIYF; CDR3nt: TGTGCCAGCAGTGCAGGGGTCTCTGGAAACACCATATATTTT; j_gene: TRBJ1-3; abundance: NA; len: 14; d_gene: NA; v_gene: TRBV2
CDR3aa: CASSQDWTGADQPQHF; CDR3nt: TGCGCCAGCAGCCAAGATTGGACAGGGGCCGATCAGCCCCAGCATTTT; j_gene: TRBJ1-5; abundance: NA; len: 16; d_gene: TRBD1; v_gene: TRBV4-1
CDR3aa: CASGLVVGNEQFF; CDR3nt: TGTGCCAGTGGTCTAGTAGTCGGGAATGAGCAGTTCTTC; j_gene: TRBJ2-1; abundance: NA; len: 13; d_gene: NA; v_gene: TRBV5-4
CDR3aa: CASSPRLAGFTDTQYF; CDR3nt: TGCGCCAGCAGCCCTCGACTAGCGGGCTTCACAGATACGCAGTATTTT; j_gene: TRBJ2-3; abundance: NA; len: 16; d_gene: TRBD2; v_gene: TRBV5-1
CDR3aa: CASSFASGRNLAKNIQYF; CDR3nt: TGTGCCAGCAGTTTTGCTAGCGGGAGAAACCTAGCCAAAAACATTCAGTACTTC; j_gene: TRBJ2-4; abundance: NA; len: 18; d_gene: TRBD2; v_gene: TRBV28
CDR3aa: CASRYAGQTSGANVLTF; CDR3nt: TGTGCCAGCAGATATGCGGGACAGACCTCTGGGGCCAACGTCCTGACTTTC; j_gene: TRBJ2-6; abundance: NA; len: 17; d_gene: NA; v_gene: TRBV11-3
CDR3aa: CASSSQALFGNTIYF; CDR3nt: TGTGCCAGCAGTTCCCAGGCACTTTTTGGAAACACCATATATTTT; j_gene: TRBJ1-3; abundance: few; len: 15; d_gene: NA; v_gene: TRBV28
CDR3aa: CAISDPIGSGNTEAFF; CDR3nt: TGTGCCATCAGTGACCCAATCGGGTCGGGGAACACTGAAGCTTTCTTT; j_gene: TRBJ1-1; abundance: few; len: 16; d_gene: NA; v_gene: TRBV10-3
CDR3aa: CASSYWRGGNNEQFF; CDR3nt: TGTGCCAGCAGTTACTGGCGGGGGGGTAACAATGAGCAGTTCTTC; j_gene: TRBJ2-1; abundance: NA; len: 15; d_gene: TRBD2; v_gene: TRBV6-6
CDR3aa: CASSLYTSTDTQYF; CDR3nt: TGTGCCAGCAGCTTATACACCAGCACAGATACGCAGTATTTT; j_gene: TRBJ2-3; abundance: NA; len: 14; d_gene: NA; v_gene: TRBV7-2
CDR3aa: CASSLKQGFSYEQYF; CDR3nt: TGTGCCAGCAGCTTAAAACAGGGTTTCTCCTACGAGCAGTACTTC; j_gene: TRBJ2-7; abundance: NA; len: 15; d_gene: NA; v_gene: TRBV7-7
CDR3aa: CASSPREQGAYEQYF; CDR3nt: TGTGCCAGCTCACCACGGGAACAGGGGGCCTACGAGCAGTACTTC; j_gene: TRBJ2-7; abundance: once; len: 15; d_gene: TRBD1; v_gene: TRBV18
CDR3aa: CASSYSARTGDYEQYF; CDR3nt: TGTGCCAGCAGTTACTCAGCAAGGACAGGGGACTACGAGCAGTACTTC; j_gene: TRBJ2-7; abundance: NA; len: 16; d_gene: TRBD1; v_gene: TRBV6-5
CDR3aa: CASSRRSGTFEGPQETQYF; CDR3nt: TGTGCCAGCAGCCGGCGTAGCGGGACGTTCGAGGGGCCCCAAGAGACCCAGTACTTC; j_gene: TRBJ2-5; abundance: NA; len: 19; d_gene: TRBD2; v_gene: TRBV4-2
CDR3aa: CATSSGRTDTQYF; CDR3nt: TGTGCCACCAGCAGCGGGAGGACAGATACGCAGTATTTT; j_gene: TRBJ2-3; abundance: NA; len: 13; d_gene: TRBD2; v_gene: TRBV15
CDR3aa: CASSYSSGRRLDEQFF; CDR3nt: TGTGCCAGCAGCTACTCTAGCGGGAGAAGGCTTGATGAGCAGTTCTTC; j_gene: TRBJ2-1; abundance: NA; len: 16; d_gene: TRBD2; v_gene: TRBV7-9
CDR3aa: CASQGWANEKLFF; CDR3nt: TGTGCCAGCCAGGGCTGGGCTAATGAAAAACTGTTTTTT; j_gene: TRBJ1-4; abundance: NA; len: 13; d_gene: NA; v_gene: TRBV2
CDR3aa: CSVVRLAEFTDTQYF; CDR3nt: TGCAGCGTTGTTCGCCTAGCGGAGTTCACAGATACGCAGTATTTT; j_gene: TRBJ2-3; abundance: NA; len: 15; d_gene: TRBD2; v_gene: TRBV29-1
CDR3aa: CASNRGVQETQYF; CDR3nt: TGTGCCAGCAACAGGGGCGTCCAAGAGACCCAGTACTTC; j_gene: TRBJ2-5; abundance: NA; len: 13; d_gene: TRBD1; v_gene: TRBV6-1
CDR3aa: CASSYTAAKSYEQYF; CDR3nt: TGTGCCAGCAGCTATACGGCGGCGAAGTCCTACGAGCAGTACTTC; j_gene: TRBJ2-7; abundance: NA; len: 15; d_gene: NA; v_gene: TRBV7-9